These T cell receptor beta chains were read from a single sample in a study of shared clonotypes between healthy human individuals. Using immunoSEQ multiplex PCR, the repertoire was profiled, and TCRdb retains in-frame clones only, with some absent. The repertoire has fewer than 1.6 million clones, about 98.5% of them found once; the top ten carry 0.36%. Input material: naive CD4+ T cells sorted from blood. These TCRs come from a man aged 25-40 years in good health. The CDR3 runs from the conserved cysteine through the conserved F or W. The order of the fields is D gene, CDR3 length, J gene, clone size, V gene, CDR3 DNA, CDR3 protein. A D gene is named only where the DNA matches it firmly. A clone size is listed for some rows: how often the clone was seen (once, few, many), or a class if it is expanded.

D: TRBD1; length: 14; J: TRBJ2-7; size: .; V: TRBV15; DNA: TGTGCCACCAGCCGAACCGGGACAGACTACGAGCAGTACTTC; CDR3: CATSRTGTDYEQYF
D: TRBD1; length: 13; J: TRBJ2-7; size: .; V: TRBV10-3; DNA: TGTGCCATCAGTGTTCAGGACAGGGGCGAGCAGTACTTC; CDR3: CAISVQDRGEQYF
D: .; length: 13; J: TRBJ2-3; size: .; V: TRBV10-1; DNA: TGCGCCAGCAGTGCTCCTCTTACAGATACGCAGTATTTT; CDR3: CASSAPLTDTQYF
D: TRBD1; length: 16; J: TRBJ2-7; size: .; V: TRBV5-4; DNA: TGTGCCAGCAGCTTGGTGGGGGGACAGGGGAGATACGAGCAGTACTTC; CDR3: CASSLVGGQGRYEQYF
D: TRBD2; length: 21; J: TRBJ2-3; size: .; V: TRBV28; DNA: TGTGCCAGCAGTTTACTTGCCAGCCCCGGACTAGCGGCCCCATTGGCAGATACGCAGTATTTT; CDR3: CASSLLASPGLAAPLADTQYF
D: TRBD2; length: 15; J: TRBJ2-1; size: once; V: TRBV7-9; DNA: TGTGCCAGCAGCCAACTAGCGGGGGAGGTAGGTGAGCAGTTCTTC; CDR3: CASSQLAGEVGEQFF
D: .; length: 14; J: TRBJ2-3; size: .; V: TRBV5-4; DNA: TGTGCCAGCAGCCTGGGTGAACGGGCAGATACGCAGTATTTT; CDR3: CASSLGERADTQYF
D: .; length: 13; J: TRBJ2-1; size: .; V: TRBV5-4; DNA: TGTGCCAGCAGCTTGGCCACGGAGAATGAGCAGTTCTTC; CDR3: CASSLATENEQFF
D: .; length: 14; J: TRBJ2-3; size: .; V: TRBV9; DNA: TGTGCCAGCAGCCCGGGACTTCCCACAGATACGCAGTATTTT; CDR3: CASSPGLPTDTQYF
D: TRBD1; length: 15; J: TRBJ2-3; size: .; V: TRBV7-2; DNA: TGTGCCAGCAGCTCCGGACAGGGGGGCACAGATACGCAGTATTTT; CDR3: CASSSGQGGTDTQYF
D: TRBD1; length: 13; J: TRBJ2-7; size: .; V: TRBV28; DNA: TGTGCCAGCAGTGGACAGGGGGCCTACGAGCAGTACTTC; CDR3: CASSGQGAYEQYF
D: .; length: 15; J: TRBJ1-3; size: .; V: TRBV5-4; DNA: TGTGCCAGCACTTCTAAGGAGTTTTCTGGAAACACCATATATTTT; CDR3: CASTSKEFSGNTIYF
D: TRBD1; length: 16; J: TRBJ2-7; size: .; V: TRBV5-1; DNA: TGCGCCAGCAGCGGACAGGGGGCTGGAACGGCCTACGAGCAGTACTTC; CDR3: CASSGQGAGTAYEQYF
D: TRBD2; length: 17; J: TRBJ2-7; size: .; V: TRBV18; DNA: TGTGCCAGCTCCTCCGGGACTAGCCCACGAGTTAATTACGAGCAGTACTTC; CDR3: CASSSGTSPRVNYEQYF
D: .; length: 14; J: TRBJ1-1; size: .; V: TRBV6-1; DNA: TGTGCCAGCGTAAGATGGGGGATGAACACTGAAGCTTTCTTT; CDR3: CASVRWGMNTEAFF
D: .; length: 17; J: TRBJ2-2; size: .; V: TRBV7-2; DNA: TGTGCCAGCAGCCCCGACTTCCTGGGGGCCTCAGGCGGGGAGCTGTTTTTT; CDR3: CASSPDFLGASGGELFF
D: .; length: 12; J: TRBJ2-3; size: .; V: TRBV2; DNA: TGTGCCAGCAGGGGGGAATGGGATACGCAGTATTTT; CDR3: CASRGEWDTQYF
D: .; length: 17; J: TRBJ2-7; size: .; V: TRBV28; DNA: TGTGCCAGCAGTTTCGAGCTACAGGGTTGGGGCTCCTACGAGCAGTACTTC; CDR3: CASSFELQGWGSYEQYF
D: TRBD1; length: 14; J: TRBJ1-3; size: .; V: TRBV18; DNA: TGTGCCAGCTCACCCTGGACAGGGGGAAACACCATATATTTT; CDR3: CASSPWTGGNTIYF
D: .; length: 14; J: TRBJ2-7; size: .; V: TRBV21-1; DNA: TGTGCCAGCAGCGACCCGGGCAGCTCCTACGAGCAGTACTTC; CDR3: CASSDPGSSYEQYF
D: TRBD1; length: 14; J: TRBJ2-1; size: .; V: TRBV6-5; DNA: TGTGCCAGCGGAAACAGGGGGCGAATCCATGAGCAGTTCTTC; CDR3: CASGNRGRIHEQFF
D: .; length: 14; J: TRBJ1-5; size: .; V: TRBV27; DNA: TGTGCCAGCAGTTTCACAGAGGGCAATCAGCCCCAGCATTTT; CDR3: CASSFTEGNQPQHF
D: .; length: 12; J: TRBJ2-6; size: .; V: TRBV6-6; DNA: TGTGCCAGCTTTAATGTTTTGGACGTCCTGACTTTC; CDR3: CASFNVLDVLTF
D: .; length: 16; J: TRBJ1-3; size: .; V: TRBV5-4; DNA: TGTGCCAGCAGCCCCTCCCTAGGAATCTCTGGAAACACCATATATTTT; CDR3: CASSPSLGISGNTIYF
D: TRBD1; length: 15; J: TRBJ1-1; size: .; V: TRBV14; DNA: TGTGCCAGCAGCCTACGACAGGGCATGAACACTGAAGCTTTCTTT; CDR3: CASSLRQGMNTEAFF
D: .; length: 11; J: TRBJ2-1; size: .; V: TRBV6-1; DNA: TGTGCCAGCAGTGGTATTTCTGAGCAGTTCTTC; CDR3: CASSGISEQFF
D: TRBD2; length: 15; J: TRBJ2-7; size: .; V: TRBV5-1; DNA: TGCGCCAGCAGCCCGGGTAGCGGGGACTCGTACGAGCAGTACTTC; CDR3: CASSPGSGDSYEQYF
D: .; length: 13; J: TRBJ2-2; size: .; V: TRBV29-1; DNA: TGCAGCGCCGGACCAGGCTCCTCCGGAGCGCTGTTTTTT; CDR3: CSAGPGSSGALFF
D: .; length: 13; J: TRBJ1-1; size: .; V: TRBV7-9; DNA: TGTGCCAGCAGCCAAGGGGGTAGTACTGAAGCTTTCTTT; CDR3: CASSQGGSTEAFF
D: TRBD2; length: 19; J: TRBJ2-2; size: .; V: TRBV15; DNA: TGTGCCACCAGCGCGAGACGGACTAGCGGGAGTGTGGTGACCGGGGAGCTGTTTTTT; CDR3: CATSARRTSGSVVTGELFF